This entry describes one T cell receptor (beta chain). The V end lost 4 bases, the J end lost 4 bases, and 11 bases lay between the germline ends. The CDR3 has 14 amino acids. Germline values: CDR1 KGHSH, CDR2 LQKENI. The record originates from a study of blood T cell repertoires in COVID-19. The wider study: COVID-19 samples, acute and convalescent, were from the United States, Italy and Spain. The cDNA or gDNA used as material had been derived from T cells, B-cell-depleted T cells, or PBMCs.

How the authors handled the data: Amplification from reference gene primers served as the basis for estimated nucleated cell counts. Clones were read by immunoSEQ multiplex PCR, and TCRdb kept only the in-frame ones, dropping some. The DNA gave D and trimming, while V, J and clone size come from that table. This sample has 470,000 or so clones, with 70% to 90% found just once. This rearrangement joins TRBV18 to TRBJ1-5; D not certain. The source of this sequence is a human donor in a cohort sampled during active COVID-19. Sequences were obtained from peripheral blood. The CDR3 DNA reads TGTGCCAGCTCACAGCGAGGTATAAATCAGCCCCAGCATTTT. It codes for CASSQRGINQPQHF. Using reference TRBV18 and TRBJ1-5 for the parts outside the CDR3, the full variable domain is NAGVMQNPRHLVRRRGQEARLRCSPMKGHSHVYWYRQLPEEGLKFMVYLQKENIIDESGMPKERFSAEFPKEGPSILRIQQVVRGDSAAYFCASSQRGINQPQHFGDGTRLSIL.